These 24 T cell receptor beta chains share one sample of origin, sequenced in a study of identical twins. TCRdb processed the 5' RACE reads anew with MiXCR; each CDR3 protein has one entry. The sample lists some 900,000 distinct CDR3 sequences; about 12% were seen once. These data were also filed under a second study, of yellow fever vaccine responses in identical twins.

Sequenced input: PBMCs. These receptors were collected from a woman between 18 and 29 years old in good health.

This clonotype came up a few times. This rearrangement joins TRBV12-3 or TRBV12-4 to TRBJ1-6, with D unresolved. Trimming took 6 bases from V and 9 from J, leaving 9 bases between them. The CDR3 has 12 amino acids. This CDR3 is CASSRIRSPLHF. CDR3 nucleotides: TGTGCCAGCAGCCGGATTCGTTCACCCCTCCACTTT.

As for this clonotype: A read error may produce the germline difference seen at one junction end. The chain carries TRBV10-3 and TRBJ2-1; 13 bases align to TRBD2. Per germline, CDR1 ENHRY and CDR2 SYGVKD. The CDR3 runs to 18 residues. The CDR3 sequence is CAFSFRLAGGGAKNEQFF. CDR3 bases: TGTGCCTTCAGTTTTCGACTAGCGGGAGGTGGGGCGAAGAATGAGCAGTTCTTC.

This clonotype was recorded a few times. The J gene is TRBJ2-7, the V gene TRBV28; D is perhaps TRBD1 (5 bases). The V gene lost 6 bases and the J gene lost 0 bases, with 12 bases spanning the gap. Germline CDR1 reads MDHEN; CDR2 reads SYDVKM. The CDR3 runs to 14 residues. The CDR3 region is CASSHRSSSYEQYV. CDR3 in DNA: TGTGCCAGCAGCCACAGGAGTAGCTCCTACGAGCAGTACGTC.

This clonotype was observed at least ten times. The chain has TRBV6-1 and TRBJ1-5; unclear D gene. V was clipped by 5 bases and J by 3 bases, with 8 bases between them. This CDR3 is built from 13 residues. Germline V gives CDR1 MNHNS, CDR2 SASEGT. The CDR3 loop reads CASSPQINQPQHF. The CDR3 bases are TGTGCCAGCAGTCCCCAGATCAATCAGCCCCAGCATTTT.

There are a few counts of this clonotype. The rearrangement links TRBV6-2 or TRBV6-3 to TRBJ2-1; tentatively, D is TRBD1 (7 bases). CDR3 length: 12 amino acids. CDR1 and CDR2 from the germline V gene are MNHEY and SVGEGT. Trimming removed 7 bases at V and 12 bases at J, with 16 bases between. The CDR3 sequence: CASKGTAGGQFF. In DNA form, the CDR3 reads TGTGCCAGCAAGGGGACTGCAGGGGGGCAGTTCTTC.

This sequence joins TRBV7-2 and TRBJ2-1, with 7 nucleotides matching TRBD2. The germline V gene encodes CDR1 SGHTA and CDR2 FQGNSA. Trimming at V came to 5 bases and at J to 6 bases, leaving 10 bases not matched to a gene. The CDR3 consists of 15 residues. CDR3 amino acids: CASSTRTRGGNEQFF. The DNA of the CDR3 is TGTGCCAGCAGCACAAGGACTAGGGGCGGCAATGAGCAGTTCTTC.

The sample holds a few counts of this clonotype. The chain links TRBV15 to TRBJ2-7, with 8 nucleotides matching TRBD1. Unmatched junction bases numbered 4, after V lost 4 bases and J lost 5 bases. In germline, CDR1 is LNHNV, CDR2 YYDKDF (reference sequence). CDR3 size: 13 residues. This chain's CDR3 is CATSTDRVNEQYF. For the CDR3, the DNA is TGTGCCACCAGCACGGACAGGGTCAACGAGCAGTACTTC. The whole variable domain, filled in from reference TRBV15 and TRBJ2-7, reads DAMVIQNPRYQVTQFGKPVTLSCSQTLNHNVMYWYQQKSSQAPKLLFHYYDKDFNNEADTPDNFQSRRPNTSFCFLDIRSPGLGDTAMYLCATSTDRVNEQYFGPGTRLTVT.

In DNA, the CDR3 is TGTGCCAGCAGTTCAGACCCAGGGGCCGGGGCCAACGTCCTGACTTTC. Encoded protein: CASSSDPGAGANVLTF. This chain links TRBV6-2 or TRBV6-3 with TRBJ2-6, with a weak D call TRBD1 (6 bases). Trimming removed 4 bases at V and 4 bases at J, with 14 bases between. Germline V gives CDR1 MNHEY, CDR2 SVGEGT. The CDR3 contains 16 residues.

This clonotype was picked up many times. The V and J genes are TRBV5-1 and TRBJ2-2; 7 nucleotides match TRBD1. The germline V gene encodes CDR1 SGHRS and CDR2 YFSETQ. This CDR3 region has 15 residues. The V gene end was trimmed by 2 bases and the J gene end by 0 bases; junction bases not matched to a gene: 1. This CDR3 reads CASSFDRANTGELFF. The CDR3 coding sequence is TGCGCCAGCAGCTTTGACAGGGCGAACACCGGGGAGCTGTTTTTT.

This clonotype has ten or more counts. CDR3 nucleotide sequence: TGCAGTGCTAGCAGGGGAAAACTGTTTTTT. Translated, it gives CSASRGKLFF. This chain links TRBV20-1 with TRBJ1-4, with TRBD1 as a possible D gene (6 bases). Germline CDR1 DFQATT, CDR2 SNEGSKA (reference sequence). Trimming pared 3 bases from V and 10 bases from J, leaving 6 bases between. This CDR3 has 10 residues.

CDR3 coding DNA: TGTGCCAGCCCCCCCGGGCAGGGGGGCACTGAAGCTTTCTTT. Translating it yields CASPPGQGGTEAFF. The rearrangement links TRBV12-3 or TRBV12-4 to TRBJ1-1; TRBD1 matches at 7 bases. The CDR3 runs to 14 residues. The V segment lost 8 bases and the J segment 4 bases; nucleotides outside the gene matches: 10.

This CDR3 is CASSPGWSVYEQYV. The DNA for the CDR3 is TGTGCCAGCAGCCCCGGATGGTCCGTCTACGAGCAGTACGTC. The chain joins TRBV11-2 to TRBJ2-7; unclear D gene. This CDR3 is built from 14 residues. Trimming cost V 5 bases and J 3 bases, with 14 bases left between them. The germline V gene encodes CDR1 SGHAT and CDR2 FQNNGV.

At least ten counts were recorded for this clonotype. V is TRBV2 and J is TRBJ2-1; D might be TRBD1 or TRBD2, each matching 5 bases. V lost 2 bases and J 9 bases, leaving 17 bases between the germline ends. Germline CDR1 is SNHLY and CDR2 is FYNNEI. CDR3 length: 15 residues. CDR3 sequence: CASSEIQSGGIEQFF. The CDR3, as DNA: TGTGCCAGCAGTGAAATACAAAGTGGGGGTATTGAGCAGTTCTTC.

This rearrangement joins TRBV28 to TRBJ2-5; TRBD1 might be the D (6 bases). There are 14 residues in the CDR3. V shed 6 bases and J shed 4 bases, with 15 bases lying between them. Germline values: CDR1 MDHEN, CDR2 SYDVKM. In nucleotides, the CDR3 is TGTGCCAGCAGCCCCGAGGGGGTGAGAGAGACCCAGTACTTC. Encoded protein: CASSPEGVRETQYF.

This clonotype occurred once. As the CDR3 is not closed by the conserved phenylalanine or tryptophan, this likely results from a read error. No DNA is shown, since the ends of the CDR3 on it are uncertain; the CDR3 is the one TCRdb lists. V and J are TRBV19 and TRBJ2-1; the D call TRBD2 from the table was never checked on the DNA. Germline CDR1 reads LNHDA; CDR2 reads SQIVND (reference sequence). Both ends counted, the CDR3 spans 13 residues. The chain's CDR3 is CASSIEGGRAHLL.

This clonotype has just a few counts. V is TRBV6-1 and J is TRBJ1-1; D call uncertain. The CDR3 contains 15 residues. The V gene's germline CDR1 is MNHNS and CDR2 SASEGT. Trimming cost V 5 bases and J 1 base, with 14 bases left between them. DNA for the CDR3: TGTGCCAGCAGTCGGTGGACGGCCAAGAACACTGAAGCTTTCTTT. This encodes CASSRWTAKNTEAFF.

This clonotype occurred a few times. CDR3 coding DNA: TGTGCCAGCAGTCATCGGGCTAGGGCTAACTATGGCTACACCTTC. The encoded protein is CASSHRARANYGYTF. The rearrangement links TRBV7-2 to TRBJ1-2; D gene uncertain. This CDR3 is built from 15 residues. Germline CDR1 SGHTA, CDR2 FQGNSA. V was trimmed by 6 bases and J by 0 bases, leaving 14 bases between them.

This clonotype was counted many times. The V call is TRBV28, the J call TRBJ1-5, with TRBD1 as a possible D gene (6 bases). In germline, CDR1 is MDHEN, CDR2 SYDVKM. Trimming removed 6 bases from V and 3 bases from J, with 15 bases in between. This CDR3 is 15 amino acids long. CDR3 sequence: CASSSIGGDNQPQHF. The CDR3 nucleotides are TGTGCCAGCAGCTCGATAGGGGGTGACAATCAGCCCCAGCATTTT.

This clonotype has more than one count but fewer than ten. V is TRBV7-3 and J is TRBJ2-1; 9 nucleotides match TRBD2. CDR1 and CDR2 from the germline V gene are SGHTA and FQGTGA. J gave up 4 bases and V 7 bases, and 14 bases lay outside the gene matches. This CDR3 has 17 residues. The DNA for the CDR3 is TGTGCCAGCACCCTAAGCCCCCCTAGCGGGAAATACAATGAGCAGTTCTTC. Its translation is CASTLSPPSGKYNEQFF.

The CDR3 region has the DNA TGCGCCAGCAGCCCCTACGGACAGGCGAGGAGCTCCTACAATGAGCAGTTCTTC. Its protein product is CASSPYGQARSSYNEQFF. This chain connects TRBV5-1 to TRBJ2-1; 7 bases agree with TRBD1. Germline V gives CDR1 SGHRS, CDR2 YFSETQ. Losses at the gene ends were 4 bases for V and 0 bases for J; bases not matched to a gene: 13. CDR3 size: 18 residues.

This clonotype was seen at least ten times. The V and J genes are TRBV29-1 and TRBJ2-7; 11 bases are shared with TRBD2. Trimming removed 4 bases from V and 7 bases from J; junction bases left unmatched: 12. Germline V gives CDR1 SQVTM, CDR2 ANQGSEA. The CDR3 spans 15 residues. CDR3: CSVAWTTSGIGEQYF. The DNA of the CDR3 is TGCAGCGTTGCATGGACGACTAGCGGGATTGGTGAGCAGTACTTC.

This clonotype was counted between two and nine times. The genes are TRBV6-2 or TRBV6-3 and TRBJ2-7, with 12 bases matching TRBD2. The V gene end was trimmed by 5 bases and the J gene end by 4 bases; junction bases not matched to a gene: 3. Germline CDR1 MNHEY, CDR2 SVGEGT. The CDR3 covers 14 residues. The CDR3 coding sequence is TGTGCCAGCAGTAGGACTAGCGGGGCATACGAGCAGTACGTC. Amino acids: CASSRTSGAYEQYV.

This clonotype was found a few times. V and J are TRBV28 and TRBJ1-5; 7 bases align to TRBD1. J gave up 0 bases and V 0 bases, and 2 bases lay outside the gene matches. From germline, CDR1 is MDHEN and CDR2 SYDVKM. There are 16 residues in the CDR3. The CDR3: CASSLWQGVSNQPQHF. For the CDR3, the DNA is TGTGCCAGCAGTTTATGGCAGGGGGTTAGCAATCAGCCCCAGCATTTT.

The V call is TRBV7-8, the J call TRBJ2-2; TRBD2 aligns across 8 bases. Germline CDR1 and CDR2: SGHVS and FQNEAQ. J lost 6 bases, V lost 1 base, and 13 bases had no gene match. The CDR3 length is 18 residues. The CDR3 here is CASSLVTGGVFRAGELFF. In DNA form, the CDR3 reads TGTGCCAGCAGCTTAGTCACGGGAGGGGTCTTTCGGGCCGGGGAGCTGTTTTTT.